The rows below give T cell receptor beta chains drawn from one sample of a study of CD8 T cells in Susac syndrome. One entry per CDR3 protein results from TCRdb running MiXCR on the immunoSEQ multiplex PCR reads. Among around 150,000 distinct CDR3 sequences listed, 95% were seen once. Sequencing was performed on CD8+ T cells from PBMCs. These receptors were taken from a human donor with Susac syndrome. CDR3s include the opening cysteine and the closing phenylalanine or tryptophan. Fields, in order: CDR3 length, clone size, J gene, V gene, D gene, CDR3 protein, CDR3 DNA. A D gene is named only where the DNA matches it firmly. Not all rows give a size; the values are once, few, many and, for expanded clones, a class.

length: 14; size: -; J: TRBJ1-5; V: TRBV15; D: -; CDR3: CATRGGGSNQPQHF; DNA: TGTGCCACCAGAGGCGGGGGCTCCAATCAGCCCCAGCATTTT
length: 17; size: -; J: TRBJ2-1; V: TRBV4-1; D: -; CDR3: CASSQEGELALYNEQFF; DNA: TGCGCCAGCAGCCAAGAGGGGGAGCTGGCCCTTTACAATGAGCAGTTCTTC
length: 11; size: -; J: TRBJ1-2; V: TRBV29-1; D: -; CDR3: CSVVLGRGYTF; DNA: TGCAGCGTTGTTCTAGGGCGCGGCTACACCTTC
length: 14; size: -; J: TRBJ2-1; V: TRBV7-9; D: -; CDR3: CASSAPVGASGQFF; DNA: TGTGCCAGCAGCGCCCCGGTTGGCGCTAGTGGGCAGTTCTTC
length: 16; size: -; J: TRBJ2-1; V: TRBV6-2/TRBV6-3; D: TRBD2; CDR3: CASSYEAGVAYNEQFF; DNA: TGTGCCAGCAGTTACGAAGCGGGAGTCGCCTACAATGAGCAGTTCTTC
length: 14; size: few; J: TRBJ1-1; V: TRBV28; D: TRBD1; CDR3: CASSPGQGNTEAFF; DNA: TGTGCCAGCAGTCCCGGACAGGGAAACACTGAAGCTTTCTTT
length: 13; size: -; J: TRBJ2-7; V: TRBV20-1; D: TRBD2; CDR3: CSARPSSGYEQYF; DNA: TGCAGTGCTCGCCCGTCTAGCGGCTACGAGCAGTACTTC
length: 11; size: -; J: TRBJ1-1; V: TRBV29-1; D: -; CDR3: CIMQQGTEAFF; DNA: TGCATCATGCAACAGGGTACTGAAGCTTTCTTT
length: 15; size: -; J: TRBJ2-7; V: TRBV4-2; D: -; CDR3: CASSQEGGGSYEQYF; DNA: TGTGCCAGCAGCCAAGAAGGTGGGGGCTCCTACGAGCAGTACTTC
length: 15; size: -; J: TRBJ2-7; V: TRBV6-5; D: TRBD1; CDR3: CASSRGTGGPYEQYF; DNA: TGTGCCAGCAGTCGCGGGACAGGGGGACCTTACGAGCAGTACTTC
length: 17; size: -; J: TRBJ2-6; V: TRBV27; D: -; CDR3: CASSLDSPGTGANVLTF; DNA: TGTGCCAGCAGTTTAGACAGCCCAGGAACTGGGGCCAACGTCCTGACTTTC
length: 14; size: -; J: TRBJ2-2; V: TRBV10-3; D: TRBD2; CDR3: CATGGSSNTGELFF; DNA: TGTGCCACGGGGGGAAGCTCGAACACCGGGGAGCTGTTTTTT
length: 15; size: -; J: TRBJ2-7; V: TRBV30; D: -; CDR3: CAWSVPGPQPREQYF; DNA: TGTGCCTGGAGTGTCCCAGGCCCCCAGCCGAGGGAGCAGTACTTC
length: 12; size: -; J: TRBJ1-1; V: TRBV7-9; D: -; CDR3: CATLRAGTEAFF; DNA: TGTGCCACCCTCAGGGCCGGCACTGAAGCTTTCTTT
length: 13; size: -; J: TRBJ1-1; V: TRBV25-1; D: -; CDR3: CASVSASSTEAFF; DNA: TGTGCCAGCGTCTCAGCATCGAGCACTGAAGCTTTCTTT
length: 15; size: -; J: TRBJ2-4; V: TRBV27; D: TRBD1; CDR3: CASSILRDRDAIQYF; DNA: TGTGCCAGCAGCATACTAAGGGACAGGGACGCCATTCAGTACTTC